Below are 2 T cell receptor beta chains sequenced from a single sample in a study of blood T cell repertoires in COVID-19. Generated by immunoSEQ multiplex PCR, the TCRdb table keeps only in-frame clones and is missing some. The profile covers some 270,000 clones, with around nine tenths appearing a single time and around 3.1% taken by the ten largest. Sequencing used PBMCs or T cells enriched from blood (not recorded which). The source is a woman in her thirties or forties who had been exposed to COVID-19.

The CDR3 DNA reads as TGTGCCAGCAGCTTAGGACTAGCTAACAATGAGCAGTTCTTC. Residues: CASSLGLANNEQFF. The V gene is TRBV7-2, the J gene TRBJ2-1; 7 positions agree with TRBD2. The V gene's germline CDR1 is SGHTA and CDR2 FQGNSA. The CDR3 is made up of 14 amino acids. J lost 5 bases, V lost 1 base, and 2 bases had no gene match. Full variable domain (remainder filled in from reference TRBV7-2 and TRBJ2-1): GAGVSQSPSNKVTEKGKDVELRCDPISGHTALYWYRQSLGQGLEFLIYFQGNSAPDKSGLPSDRFSAERTGGSVSTLTIQRTQQEDSAVYLCASSLGLANNEQFFGPGTRLTVL.

J is TRBJ2-4 and V is TRBV6-5, with a weak D call TRBD2 (7 bases). This CDR3 spans 14 amino acids. V lost 8 bases and J lost 5, with 16 bases in between. Germline values: CDR1 MNHEY, CDR2 SVGAGI. The CDR3 spells CASQGGGAQNIQYF. CDR3 nucleotides: TGTGCCAGCCAGGGAGGGGGGGCCCAAAACATTCAGTACTTC.